These 3 T cell receptor beta chains share one sample of origin, sequenced in a study of cytomegalovirus exposure and HLA in healthy donors. The PCR was carried out with 60 Vbeta primers and 13 Jbeta primers. Profiled with immunoSEQ multiplex PCR; TCRdb holds only in-frame clones, not every one. The sample lists 180,000 or so clones, 65% to 80% occurring once. Sequencing input: PBMCs. These receptors originate from a woman between 25 and 40 years old in good health and CMV-seropositive.

The chain links TRBV5-6 to TRBJ2-7; D possibly corresponds to TRBD1 (5 bases). Germline V lookup: CDR1 SGHDT, CDR2 YYEEEE. The CDR3 runs to 12 residues. The ends were cut back, 2 bases at V and 6 bases at J, with 9 bases in the middle. In nucleotides, the CDR3 is TGTGCCAGCAGCTTCCAGGGTACCGAGCAGTACTTC. It codes for CASSFQGTEQYF.

The chain uses TRBV4-2 and TRBJ1-2, with D unclear. This CDR3 comprises 14 residues. Per the germline V gene, CDR1 is LGHNA and CDR2 is YNFKEQ. V was trimmed by 0 bases and J by 2 bases, leaving 7 bases between them. CDR3 DNA: TGTGCCAGCAGCCAAGAAGGAGGGAACTATGGCTACACCTTC. Its protein product is CASSQEGGNYGYTF.

V gene TRBV5-4 combines with J gene TRBJ2-7; TRBD2 matches at 13 bases. The CDR3 loop spans 16 amino acids. V dropped 3 bases and J dropped 3; count of bases not matched to a gene: 6. The V gene's germline CDR1 is SGHNT and CDR2 YYREEE (reference sequence). The CDR3 DNA reads TGTGCCAGCAGCTCCACTGGACTAGCGGGGGACTACGAGCAGTACTTC. Translated: CASSSTGLAGDYEQYF.